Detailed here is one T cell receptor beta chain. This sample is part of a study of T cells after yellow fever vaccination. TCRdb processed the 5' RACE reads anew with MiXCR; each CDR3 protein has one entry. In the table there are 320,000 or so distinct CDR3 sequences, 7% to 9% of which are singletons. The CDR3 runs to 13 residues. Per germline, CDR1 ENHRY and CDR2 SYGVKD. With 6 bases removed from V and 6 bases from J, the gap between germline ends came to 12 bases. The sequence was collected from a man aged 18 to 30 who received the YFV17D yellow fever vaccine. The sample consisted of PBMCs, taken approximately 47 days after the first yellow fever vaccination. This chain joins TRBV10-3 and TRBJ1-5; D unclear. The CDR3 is CAISIQWAQPQHF. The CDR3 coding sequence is TGTGCCATCAGCATACAATGGGCTCAGCCCCAGCATTTT.